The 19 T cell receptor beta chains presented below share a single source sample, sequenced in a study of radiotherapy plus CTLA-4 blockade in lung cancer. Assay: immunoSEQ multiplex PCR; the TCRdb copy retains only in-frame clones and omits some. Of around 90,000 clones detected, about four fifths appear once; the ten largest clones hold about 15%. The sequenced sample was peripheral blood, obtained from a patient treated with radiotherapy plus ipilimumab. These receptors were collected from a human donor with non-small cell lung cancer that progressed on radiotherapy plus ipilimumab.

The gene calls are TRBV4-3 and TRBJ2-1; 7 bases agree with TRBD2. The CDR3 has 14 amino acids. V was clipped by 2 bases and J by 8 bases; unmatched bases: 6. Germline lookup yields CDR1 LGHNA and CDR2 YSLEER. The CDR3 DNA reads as TGCGCCAGCAGCCAAAGTTGGGCGGGGGATGAGCAGTTCTTC. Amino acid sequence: CASSQSWAGDEQFF.

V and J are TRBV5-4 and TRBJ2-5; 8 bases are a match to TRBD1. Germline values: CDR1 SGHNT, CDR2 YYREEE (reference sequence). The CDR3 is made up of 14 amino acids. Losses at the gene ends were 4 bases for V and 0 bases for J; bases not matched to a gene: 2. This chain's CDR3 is CASSRTGYQETQYF. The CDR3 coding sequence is TGTGCCAGCAGCCGGACAGGGTACCAAGAGACCCAGTACTTC.

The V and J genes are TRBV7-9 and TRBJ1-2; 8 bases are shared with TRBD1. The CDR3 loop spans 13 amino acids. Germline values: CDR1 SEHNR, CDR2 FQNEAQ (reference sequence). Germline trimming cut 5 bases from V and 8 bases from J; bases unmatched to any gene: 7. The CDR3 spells CASSHQGARGYTF. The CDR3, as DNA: TGTGCCAGCAGCCACCAGGGGGCTCGAGGCTACACCTTC.

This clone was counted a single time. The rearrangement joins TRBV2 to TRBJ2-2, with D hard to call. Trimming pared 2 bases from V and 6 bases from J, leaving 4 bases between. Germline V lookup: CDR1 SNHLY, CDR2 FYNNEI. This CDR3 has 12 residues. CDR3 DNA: TGTGCCAGCAGTGAAATCCCCGGGGAGCTGTTTTTT. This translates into CASSEIPGELFF.

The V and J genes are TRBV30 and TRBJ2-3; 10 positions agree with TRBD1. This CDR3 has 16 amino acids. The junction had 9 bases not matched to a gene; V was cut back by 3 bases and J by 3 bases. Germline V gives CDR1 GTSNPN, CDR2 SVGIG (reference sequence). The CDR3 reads CAWRIRGQGFTDTQYF. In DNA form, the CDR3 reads TGTGCCTGGAGGATACGGGGACAGGGGTTTACAGATACGCAGTATTTT.

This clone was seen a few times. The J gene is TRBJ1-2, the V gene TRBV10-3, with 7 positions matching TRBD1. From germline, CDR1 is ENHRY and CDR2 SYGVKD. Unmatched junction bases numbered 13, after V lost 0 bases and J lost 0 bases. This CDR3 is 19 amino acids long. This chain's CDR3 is CAISESVRDRRKANYGYTF. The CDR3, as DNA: TGTGCCATCAGTGAGTCAGTCCGGGACAGAAGGAAAGCTAACTATGGCTACACCTTC.

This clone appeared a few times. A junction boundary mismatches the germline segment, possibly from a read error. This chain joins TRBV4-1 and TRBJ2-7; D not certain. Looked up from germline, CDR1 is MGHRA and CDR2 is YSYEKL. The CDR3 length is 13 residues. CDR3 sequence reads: CASSKDTSYEQYF. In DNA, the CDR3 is TGCGCCAGCAGCAAAGACACCTCCTACGAGCAGTACTTC.

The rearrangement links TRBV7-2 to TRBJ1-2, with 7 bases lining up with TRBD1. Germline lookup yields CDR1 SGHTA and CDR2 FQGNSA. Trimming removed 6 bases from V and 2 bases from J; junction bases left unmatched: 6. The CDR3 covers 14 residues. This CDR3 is CASRTAGGNYGYTF. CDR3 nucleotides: TGTGCCAGCAGGACCGCAGGGGGGAACTATGGCTACACCTTC.

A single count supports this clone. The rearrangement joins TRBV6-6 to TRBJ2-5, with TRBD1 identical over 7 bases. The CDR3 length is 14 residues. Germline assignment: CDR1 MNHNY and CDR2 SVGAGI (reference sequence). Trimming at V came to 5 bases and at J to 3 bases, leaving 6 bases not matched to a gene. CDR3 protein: CASSDPTGEETQYF. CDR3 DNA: TGTGCCAGCAGTGACCCAACAGGGGAAGAGACCCAGTACTTC.

CDR3 loop: CASSIEVGAFF. The CDR3 DNA sequence: TGTGCCAGTAGTATAGAAGTGGGGGCTTTCTTT. The chain is built from TRBV19 and TRBJ1-1; D is ambiguous. V lost 0 bases and J lost 11, with 7 bases in between. The CDR3 runs to 11 residues. CDR1 is LNHDA, CDR2 SQIVND, per germline (reference sequence). The entire variable domain, with the rest obtained from reference TRBV19 and TRBJ1-1, is as follows: DGGITQSPKYLFRKEGQNVTLSCEQNLNHDAMYWYRQDPGQGLRLIYYSQIVNDFQKGDIAEGYSVSREKKESFPLTVTSAQKNPTAFYLCASSIEVGAFFGQGTRLTVV.

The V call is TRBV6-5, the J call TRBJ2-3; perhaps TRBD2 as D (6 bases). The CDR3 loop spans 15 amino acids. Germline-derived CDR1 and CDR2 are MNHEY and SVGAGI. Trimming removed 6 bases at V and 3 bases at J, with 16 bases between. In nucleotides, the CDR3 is TGTGCCAGCAGCTTTGAGGCGGGGCCGACAGATACGCAGTATTTT. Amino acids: CASSFEAGPTDTQYF.

The CDR3 reads CASSLAGLERSPLHF. The CDR3 DNA reads TGTGCCAGCAGCTTGGCGGGCCTGGAGCGTTCACCCCTCCACTTT. V and J are TRBV5-5 and TRBJ1-6; no clear D. This CDR3 has 15 amino acids. Germline V lookup: CDR1 SGHKS, CDR2 YYEKEE (reference sequence). Trimming removed 0 bases from V and 9 bases from J, with 13 bases in between.

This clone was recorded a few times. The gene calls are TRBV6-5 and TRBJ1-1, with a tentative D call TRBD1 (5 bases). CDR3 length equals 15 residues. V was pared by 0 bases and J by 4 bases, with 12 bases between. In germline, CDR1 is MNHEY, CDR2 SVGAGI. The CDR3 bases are TGTGCCAGCAGTTACTCTCCGTGGGACGTCACTGAAGCTTTCTTT. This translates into CASSYSPWDVTEAFF.

CDR3 loop: CASSPGMGTYEQYF. The CDR3 nucleotides are TGTGCCAGCAGCCCAGGCATGGGGACCTACGAGCAGTACTTC. The V call is TRBV13, the J call TRBJ2-7; D uncertain. V was clipped by 5 bases and J by 2 bases, with 13 bases between them. This CDR3 has 14 residues. Germline V lookup: CDR1 PRHDT, CDR2 FYEKMQ (reference sequence). The variable domain in full, with the rest retrieved from reference TRBV13 and TRBJ2-7, is AAGVIQSPRHLIKEKRETATLKCYPIPRHDTVYWYQQGPGQDPQFLISFYEKMQSDKGSIPDRFSAQQFSDYHSELNMSSLELGDSALYFCASSPGMGTYEQYFGPGTRLTVT.

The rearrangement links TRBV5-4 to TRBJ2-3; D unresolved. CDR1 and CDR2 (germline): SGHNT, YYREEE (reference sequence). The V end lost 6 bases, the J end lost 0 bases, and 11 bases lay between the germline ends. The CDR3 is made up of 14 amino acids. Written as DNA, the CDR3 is TGTGCCAGCATGGACGGGCAAAGCACAGATACGCAGTATTTT. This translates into CASMDGQSTDTQYF.

CDR3 sequence: CASSIRARQGGTGELFF. DNA of the CDR3: TGTGCCAGCAGCATTAGAGCCCGACAGGGGGGGACCGGGGAGCTGTTTTTT. V and J are TRBV7-8 and TRBJ2-2, with 9 bases aligning to TRBD1. Trimming removed 5 bases from V and 5 bases from J; junction bases left unmatched: 12. Per the germline V gene, CDR1 is SGHVS and CDR2 is FQNEAQ. CDR3 size: 17 residues. The entire variable domain, with the rest obtained from reference TRBV7-8 and TRBJ2-2, is as follows: GAGVSQSPRYKVAKRGQDVALRCDPISGHVSLFWYQQALGQGPEFLTYFQNEAQLDKSGLPSDRFFAERPEGSVSTLKIQRTQQEDSAVYLCASSIRARQGGTGELFFGEGSRLTVL.

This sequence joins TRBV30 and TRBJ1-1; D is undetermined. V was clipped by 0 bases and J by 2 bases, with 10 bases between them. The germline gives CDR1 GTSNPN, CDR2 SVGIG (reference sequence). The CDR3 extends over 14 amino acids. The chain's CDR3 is CAWSVRTANTEAFF. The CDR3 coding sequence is TGTGCCTGGAGTGTACGCACAGCCAACACTGAAGCTTTCTTT.

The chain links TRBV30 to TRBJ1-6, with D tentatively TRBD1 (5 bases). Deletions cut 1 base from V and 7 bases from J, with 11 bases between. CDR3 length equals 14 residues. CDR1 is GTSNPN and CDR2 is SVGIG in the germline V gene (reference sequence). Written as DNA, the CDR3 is TGTGCCTGGAGTGAGGGTTGGGGGAATTCACCCCTCCACTTT. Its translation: CAWSEGWGNSPLHF.

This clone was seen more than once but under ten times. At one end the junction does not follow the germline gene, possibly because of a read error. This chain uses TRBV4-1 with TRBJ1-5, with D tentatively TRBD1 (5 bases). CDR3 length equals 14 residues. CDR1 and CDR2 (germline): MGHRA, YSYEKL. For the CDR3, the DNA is TGTGCCAGCAGCCGTAGTTGGGGGGGTCAGCCCCAGCATTTT. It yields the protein CASSRSWGGQPQHF.